This T cell receptor (beta chain) was sequenced for a study of patients and donors after allogeneic stem cell transplantation. Looked up from germline, CDR1 is SGHDT and CDR2 is YYEEEE. The CDR3 has 16 residues. V was pared by 4 bases and J by 4 bases, with 20 bases between. One entry per CDR3 protein results from TCRdb running MiXCR on the RT-PCR reads. Here the sample spans approximately 150,000 distinct CDR3 sequences, approximately 31% being singletons. This chain links TRBV5-6 with TRBJ1-2, with D maybe TRBD1 (5 bases). The sequenced material came from blood, either unsorted or a sorted T cell fraction (not recorded which). The TCR originated in a human donor who was either an allogeneic HSCT recipient or a stem cell or donor lymphocyte infusion donor (not recorded which). It is not recorded whose cells these are; they may come from a transplant donor. The CDR3 DNA is TGTGCCAGCAGCCCCAACCGGGGCGGAAGGTTCTATGGCTACACCTTC. This codes for CASSPNRGGRFYGYTF.